The 9 T cell receptor beta chains below all came from one sample that was sequenced in a study of shared T cell receptors in the human thymus. Sequencing was performed with immunoSEQ multiplex PCR; in TCRdb, only in-frame clones are kept and a portion is missing. Among around 730,000 clones, 80% to 90% were seen once, and the ten largest hold roughly 0.01%. The same data also contributed to another study, on human thymus T cells.

Sequenced: thymocytes. Every receptor here comes from a girl under two years old with a congenital heart defect.

This chain's CDR3 is CASSFTRISRSYEQYF. The CDR3 DNA follows: TGTGCCAGCAGCTTTACGAGGATCTCTCGCTCCTACGAGCAGTACTTC. The V and J genes are TRBV5-5 and TRBJ2-7, with D unclear. The CDR3 has 16 amino acids. The germline V and J ends were trimmed by 2 bases and 0 bases, with 15 bases remaining between them. Germline assignment: CDR1 SGHKS and CDR2 YYEKEE (reference sequence).

The V gene is TRBV19, the J gene TRBJ2-2, with D unresolved. Between the trimmed V and J ends, which lost 3 bases and 6 bases, there was a span of 5 bases. CDR3 length: 12 amino acids. Germline assignment: CDR1 LNHDA and CDR2 SQIVND (reference sequence). As DNA, the CDR3 is TGTGCCAGTAGTATGAGTCCCGGGGAGCTGTTTTTT. Translation: CASSMSPGELFF.

The J gene is TRBJ2-1, the V gene TRBV11-2; TRBD2 matches at 12 bases. Unmatched junction bases numbered 2, after V lost 2 bases and J lost 3 bases. The germline gives CDR1 SGHAT, CDR2 FQNNGV. The CDR3 is 16 residues long. For the CDR3, the DNA is TGTGCCAGCAGCTTAACTAGCGGGGGGTTCTACAATGAGCAGTTCTTC. Amino acids: CASSLTSGGFYNEQFF.

The chain is built from TRBV29-1 and TRBJ1-1; D is ambiguous. Trimming removed 1 base at V and 2 bases at J, with 11 bases between. Germline V gene data show CDR1 as SQVTM and CDR2 as ANQGSEA. This CDR3 spans 14 amino acids. The CDR3 coding sequence is TGCAGCGTTGAAGGGAGGCAGCCCAACACTGAAGCTTTCTTT. Amino acid sequence: CSVEGRQPNTEAFF.

The chain uses TRBV11-3 and TRBJ2-1; the D is unclear. Germline-derived CDR1 and CDR2 are SGHNT and YENEEA. The V end lost 2 bases, the J end lost 3 bases, and 11 bases lay between the germline ends. This CDR3 is built from 15 residues. DNA of the CDR3: TGTGCCAGCAGCTTAAATCTACAGCACTACAATGAGCAGTTCTTC. It is translated as CASSLNLQHYNEQFF.

The chain combines TRBV27 with TRBJ2-1; TRBD2 matches at 10 bases. Germline loops: CDR1 MNHEY, CDR2 SMNVEV (reference sequence). The CDR3 consists of 15 residues. V was pared by 6 bases and J by 6 bases, with 8 bases of the junction left unmatched. In nucleotides, the CDR3 is TGTGCCAGCAGCAGGACGGGACTAGCGCTCAATGAGCAGTTCTTC. Encoded protein: CASSRTGLALNEQFF.

V is TRBV19 and J is TRBJ1-1; perhaps TRBD1 as D (6 bases). CDR1 and CDR2 from the germline V gene are LNHDA and SQIVND (reference sequence). The CDR3 runs 16 residues. Trimming removed 3 bases from V and 1 base from J, with 15 bases in between. Written as DNA, the CDR3 is TGTGCCAGTAGTATTGGGGAAGGACAGAAGAACACTGAAGCTTTCTTT. The encoded protein is CASSIGEGQKNTEAFF.

The chain joins TRBV14 to TRBJ1-1; D is possibly TRBD1 (6 bases). V dropped 10 bases and J dropped 2 bases, with 20 bases sitting between them. This CDR3 is built from 15 residues. Germline values: CDR1 SGHDN, CDR2 FVKESK. The CDR3 DNA reads as TGTGCCACCGACGGGACACAGGATGGTAACACTGAAGCTTTCTTT. Encoded protein: CATDGTQDGNTEAFF. The full variable domain, its missing parts supplied by reference TRBV14 and TRBJ1-1, is EAGVTQFPSHSVIEKGQTVTLRCDPISGHDNLYWYRRVMGKEIKFLLHFVKESKQDESGMPNNRFLAERTGGTYSTLKVQPAELEDSGVYFCATDGTQDGNTEAFFGQGTRLTVV.

This sequence joins TRBV4-1 and TRBJ2-1; perhaps TRBD2 as D (7 bases). Germline loops: CDR1 MGHRA, CDR2 YSYEKL. CDR3 length equals 18 residues. V was cut by 4 bases and J by 0 bases, with 19 bases left in between. CDR3 sequence reads: CASSRKRGTTLSYNEQFF. The CDR3 region has the DNA TGCGCCAGCAGCCGGAAAAGGGGGACTACCCTCTCCTACAATGAGCAGTTCTTC.